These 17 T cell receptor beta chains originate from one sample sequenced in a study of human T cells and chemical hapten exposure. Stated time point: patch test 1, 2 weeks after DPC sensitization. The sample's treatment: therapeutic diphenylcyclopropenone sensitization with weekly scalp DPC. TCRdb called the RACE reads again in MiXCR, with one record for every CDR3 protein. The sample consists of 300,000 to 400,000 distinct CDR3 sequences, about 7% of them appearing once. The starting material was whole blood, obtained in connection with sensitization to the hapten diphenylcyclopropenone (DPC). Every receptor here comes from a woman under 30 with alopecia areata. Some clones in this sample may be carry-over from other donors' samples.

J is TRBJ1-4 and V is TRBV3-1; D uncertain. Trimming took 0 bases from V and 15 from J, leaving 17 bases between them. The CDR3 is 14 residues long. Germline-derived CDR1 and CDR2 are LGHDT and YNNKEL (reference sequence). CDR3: CASSQDTVPNTVFF. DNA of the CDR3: TGTGCCAGCAGCCAAGATACGGTTCCGAATACAGTGTTTTTT. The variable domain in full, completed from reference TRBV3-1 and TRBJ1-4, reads DTAVSQTPKYLVTQMGNDKSIKCEQNLGHDTMYWYKQDSKKFLKIMFSYNNKELIINETVPNRFSPKSPDKAHLNLHINSLELGDSAVYFCASSQDTVPNTVFFGSGTQLSVL.

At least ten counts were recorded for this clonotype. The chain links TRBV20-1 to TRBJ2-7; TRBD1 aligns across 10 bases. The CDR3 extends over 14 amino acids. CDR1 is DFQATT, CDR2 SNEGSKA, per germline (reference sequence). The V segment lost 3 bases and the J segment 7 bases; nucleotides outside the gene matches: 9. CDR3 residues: CSASSGTGEVEQYF. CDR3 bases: TGCAGTGCTAGTTCCGGGACAGGGGAGGTGGAGCAGTACTTC.

CDR3 sequence reads: CATLAALGTEAFF. The DNA of the CDR3 is TGTGCCACTCTTGCAGCCCTGGGCACTGAAGCTTTCTTT. The gene calls are TRBV10-3 and TRBJ1-1; unclear D gene. V shed 10 bases and J shed 4 bases, with 16 bases lying between them. This CDR3 has 13 amino acids. The germline gives CDR1 ENHRY, CDR2 SYGVKD.

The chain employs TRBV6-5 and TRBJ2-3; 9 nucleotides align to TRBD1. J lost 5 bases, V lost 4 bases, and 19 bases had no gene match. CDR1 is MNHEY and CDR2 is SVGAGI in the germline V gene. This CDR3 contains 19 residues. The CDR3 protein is CASSSSYPTGTGRGDTQYF. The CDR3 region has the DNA TGTGCCAGCAGTTCCTCCTACCCTACCGGGACAGGGAGGGGAGATACGCAGTATTTT.

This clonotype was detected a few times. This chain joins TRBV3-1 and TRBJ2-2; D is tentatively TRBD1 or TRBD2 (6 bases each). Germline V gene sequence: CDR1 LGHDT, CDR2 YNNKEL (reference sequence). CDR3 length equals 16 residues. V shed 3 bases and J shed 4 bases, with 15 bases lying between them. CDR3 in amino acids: CASSHLSGAPTGELFF. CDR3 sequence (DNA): TGTGCCAGCAGCCATCTTTCGGGGGCGCCCACCGGGGAGCTGTTTTTT. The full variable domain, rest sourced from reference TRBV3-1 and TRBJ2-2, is DTAVSQTPKYLVTQMGNDKSIKCEQNLGHDTMYWYKQDSKKFLKIMFSYNNKELIINETVPNRFSPKSPDKAHLNLHINSLELGDSAVYFCASSHLSGAPTGELFFGEGSRLTVL.

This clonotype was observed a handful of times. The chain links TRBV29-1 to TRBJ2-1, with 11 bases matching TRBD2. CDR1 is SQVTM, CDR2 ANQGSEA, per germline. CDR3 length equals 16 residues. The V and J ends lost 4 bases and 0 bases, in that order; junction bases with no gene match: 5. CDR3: CSVVSGGGSSYNEQFF. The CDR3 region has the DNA TGCAGCGTTGTTAGCGGGGGGGGATCCTCCTACAATGAGCAGTTCTTC.

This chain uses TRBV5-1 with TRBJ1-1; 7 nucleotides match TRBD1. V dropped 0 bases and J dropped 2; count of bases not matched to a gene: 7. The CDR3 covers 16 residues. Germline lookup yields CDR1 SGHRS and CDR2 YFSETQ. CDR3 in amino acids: CASSLGATGVNTEAFF. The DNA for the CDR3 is TGCGCCAGCAGCTTGGGGGCCACAGGGGTCAACACTGAAGCTTTCTTT.

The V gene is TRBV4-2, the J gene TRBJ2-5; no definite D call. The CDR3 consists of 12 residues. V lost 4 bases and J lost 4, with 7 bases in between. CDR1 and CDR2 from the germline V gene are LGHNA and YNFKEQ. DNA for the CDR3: TGTGCCAGCAGCCCCTGGGGAGAGACCCAGTACTTC. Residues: CASSPWGETQYF.

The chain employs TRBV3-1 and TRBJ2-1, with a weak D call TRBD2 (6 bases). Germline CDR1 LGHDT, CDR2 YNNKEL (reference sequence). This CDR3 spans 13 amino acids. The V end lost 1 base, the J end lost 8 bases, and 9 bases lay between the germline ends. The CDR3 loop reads CASSQARGDEQFF. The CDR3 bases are TGTGCCAGCAGCCAAGCTCGCGGGGATGAGCAGTTCTTC.

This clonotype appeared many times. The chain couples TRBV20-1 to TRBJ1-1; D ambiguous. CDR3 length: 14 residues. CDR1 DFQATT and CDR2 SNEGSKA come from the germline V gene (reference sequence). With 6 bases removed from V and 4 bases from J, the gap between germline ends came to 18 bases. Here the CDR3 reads CSATVPGGVTEAFF. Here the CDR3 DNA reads TGCAGTGCAACTGTCCCGGGTGGCGTCACTGAAGCTTTCTTT.

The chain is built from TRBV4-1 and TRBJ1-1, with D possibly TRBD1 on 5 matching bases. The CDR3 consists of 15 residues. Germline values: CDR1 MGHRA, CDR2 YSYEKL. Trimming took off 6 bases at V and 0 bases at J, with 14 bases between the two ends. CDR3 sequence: CASRDTMTVNTEAFF. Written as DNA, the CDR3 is TGCGCCAGCAGAGATACAATGACAGTGAACACTGAAGCTTTCTTT.

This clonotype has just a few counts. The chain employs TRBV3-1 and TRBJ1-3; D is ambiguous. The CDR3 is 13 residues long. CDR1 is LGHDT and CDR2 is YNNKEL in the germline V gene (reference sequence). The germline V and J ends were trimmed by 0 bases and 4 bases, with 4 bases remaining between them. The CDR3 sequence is CASSQDYGNTIYF. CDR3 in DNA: TGTGCCAGCAGCCAAGATTACGGAAACACCATATATTTT.

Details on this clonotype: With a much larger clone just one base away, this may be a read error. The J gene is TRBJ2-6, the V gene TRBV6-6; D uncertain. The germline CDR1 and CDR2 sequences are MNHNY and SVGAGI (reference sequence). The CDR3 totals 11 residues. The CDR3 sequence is CATFRAKVLTF. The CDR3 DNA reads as TGTGCCACTTTTAGGGCCAAGGTCCTGACTTTC.

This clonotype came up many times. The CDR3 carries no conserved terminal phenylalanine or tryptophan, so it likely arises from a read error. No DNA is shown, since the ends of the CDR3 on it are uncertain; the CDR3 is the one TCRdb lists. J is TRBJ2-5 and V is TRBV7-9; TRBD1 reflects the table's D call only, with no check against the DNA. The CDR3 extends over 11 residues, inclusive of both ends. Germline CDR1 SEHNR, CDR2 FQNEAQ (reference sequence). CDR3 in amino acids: CASSSRQGKSY.

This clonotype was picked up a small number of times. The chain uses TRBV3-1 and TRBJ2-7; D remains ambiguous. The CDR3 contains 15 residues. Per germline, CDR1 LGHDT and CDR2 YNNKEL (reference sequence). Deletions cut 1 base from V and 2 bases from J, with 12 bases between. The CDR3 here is CASSQAPPAPYEQYF. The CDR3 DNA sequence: TGTGCCAGCAGCCAAGCCCCCCCGGCGCCCTACGAGCAGTACTTC.

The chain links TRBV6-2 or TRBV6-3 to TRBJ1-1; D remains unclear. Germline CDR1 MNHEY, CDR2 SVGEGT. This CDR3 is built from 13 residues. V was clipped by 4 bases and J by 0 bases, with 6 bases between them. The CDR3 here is CASSFVLNTEAFF. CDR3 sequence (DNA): TGTGCCAGCAGTTTCGTACTGAACACTGAAGCTTTCTTT.

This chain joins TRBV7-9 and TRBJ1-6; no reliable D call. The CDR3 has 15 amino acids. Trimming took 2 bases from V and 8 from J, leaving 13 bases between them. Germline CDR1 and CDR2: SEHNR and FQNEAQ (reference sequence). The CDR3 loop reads CASSLRSAPDSPLHF. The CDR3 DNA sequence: TGTGCCAGCAGCTTAAGGAGCGCGCCCGATTCACCCCTCCACTTT.